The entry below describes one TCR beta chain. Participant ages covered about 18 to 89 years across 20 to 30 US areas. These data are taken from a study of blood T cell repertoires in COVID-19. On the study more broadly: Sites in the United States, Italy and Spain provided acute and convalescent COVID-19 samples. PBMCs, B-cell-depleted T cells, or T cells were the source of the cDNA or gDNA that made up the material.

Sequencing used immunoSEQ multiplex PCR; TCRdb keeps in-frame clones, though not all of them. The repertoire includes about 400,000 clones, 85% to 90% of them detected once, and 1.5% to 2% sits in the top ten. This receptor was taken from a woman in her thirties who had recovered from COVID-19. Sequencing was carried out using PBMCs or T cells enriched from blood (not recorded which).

The CDR3 coding sequence is TGTGCCAGCAGCCGGACAGGGGGGAATCAGCCCCAGCATTTT. Translating gives CASSRTGGNQPQHF. V is TRBV7-9 and J is TRBJ1-5; the match to TRBD1 covers 10 bases. The CDR3 totals 14 residues. CDR1 SEHNR and CDR2 FQNEAQ come from the germline V gene (reference sequence). Unmatched junction bases numbered 2, after V lost 5 bases and J lost 4 bases.